The T cell receptor beta chain under discussion was sequenced for a study of response to subunit inactivated influenza vaccine. TCRdb processed the RT-PCR reads anew with MiXCR; each CDR3 protein has one entry. This table has 650,000 to 800,000 distinct CDR3 sequences, around 18% appearing once. The germline CDR1 and CDR2 sequences are MNHEY and SVGEGT. The CDR3 is made up of 15 amino acids. V shed 5 bases, J shed 6 bases, and the junction held 11 bases outside the gene matches. Source: PBMCs from blood, taken about 5 days after vaccination. The chain is built from TRBV6-2 or TRBV6-3 and TRBJ2-7; 9 bases agree with TRBD1. This TCR derives from a man aged 50 to 59 who received an inactivated influenza vaccine. The CDR3 loop reads CASSQRGQGMGEQYF. The DNA of the CDR3 is TGTGCCAGCAGTCAACGGGGACAGGGAATGGGCGAGCAGTACTTC.